A selection of T cell receptor beta chains follows, all from one sample in a study of OX40 agonist ivuxolimab in advanced cancers. Some clones are missing from TCRdb's copy, which holds only in-frame ones; the method was immunoSEQ multiplex PCR. The sample contains about 76,000 clones, approximately 90% of which appear only once. This specimen consisted of CD4+ or CD8+ T cells sorted from blood, obtained in a trial of the OX40 agonist ivuxolimab. The receptors here all came from an adult with an advanced solid tumor such as melanoma, head and neck, liver or kidney cancer. The CDR3 runs from the conserved cysteine through the conserved F or W. A D gene is named only where the DNA matches it firmly. Size is stated for part of the rows, as once, few or many counts, or as a class when the clone is expanded.

V gene	D gene	CDR3 length	J gene	clone size	CDR3 protein	CDR3 DNA
TRBV9	.	13	TRBJ1-2	few	CASSVEGLDGYTF	TGTGCCAGCAGCGTAGAGGGGCTAGATGGCTACACCTTC
TRBV4-1	.	21	TRBJ1-3	.	CASSQGAARAGPKSSGNTIYF	TGCGCCAGCAGCCAAGGCGCCGCCCGGGCAGGGCCGAAGTCCTCTGGAAACACCATATATTTT
TRBV10-3	.	13	TRBJ1-1	.	CAISYSWDTEAFF	TGTGCCATCAGCTACAGCTGGGACACTGAAGCTTTCTTT
TRBV18	TRBD1	15	TRBJ1-4	few	CASSPPTGGGEKLFF	TGTGCCAGCTCACCGCCGACAGGGGGAGGAGAAAAACTGTTTTTT
TRBV19	.	13	TRBJ2-1	few	CASSTRAGDEQFF	TGTGCCAGTAGCACCCGGGCAGGGGATGAGCAGTTCTTC
TRBV11-2	.	12	TRBJ1-4	.	CASSLGPEKLFF	TGTGCCAGCAGCTTAGGACCGGAAAAACTGTTTTTT
TRBV10-3	TRBD1	15	TRBJ1-5	.	CAGGDRGRLAQPQHF	TGTGCCGGGGGGGACAGGGGGCGATTGGCTCAGCCCCAGCATTTT
TRBV18	.	13	TRBJ2-1	few	CASSHRSRNEQFF	TGTGCCAGCTCACACAGGTCCAGGAATGAGCAGTTCTTC
TRBV11-2	TRBD2	16	TRBJ2-5	.	CASSSQTSGRQETQYF	TGTGCCAGCAGCTCTCAGACTAGCGGGAGGCAAGAGACCCAGTACTTC
TRBV6-5	.	15	TRBJ2-1	.	CASSYEGGANNEQFF	TGTGCCAGCAGTTACGAGGGCGGGGCGAACAATGAGCAGTTCTTC
TRBV5-4	.	15	TRBJ1-1	.	CASSLGQEGTREAFF	TGTGCCAGCAGCTTGGGGCAGGAGGGGACCAGGGAAGCTTTCTTT
TRBV28	TRBD2	15	TRBJ2-1	.	CASSSVAGGLNEQFF	TGTGCCAGCAGTTCCGTAGCGGGAGGGCTCAATGAGCAGTTCTTC
TRBV14	.	17	TRBJ2-1	.	CASSQDRERLSYNEQFF	TGTGCCAGCAGCCAGGACCGGGAGCGCCTCTCCTACAATGAGCAGTTCTTC
TRBV4-3	TRBD1	16	TRBJ2-7	.	CASSQDPGQGLYEQYF	TGCGCCAGCAGCCAAGACCCGGGACAGGGACTCTACGAGCAGTACTTC
TRBV9	.	17	TRBJ1-3	.	CASSVALGQPSGNTIYF	TGTGCCAGCAGCGTAGCTCTAGGGCAGCCCTCTGGAAACACCATATATTTT
TRBV5-4	TRBD2	14	TRBJ2-7	.	CASSLAGGLNEQYF	TGTGCCAGCAGCTTAGCGGGGGGTCTGAACGAGCAGTACTTC
TRBV4-1	.	15	TRBJ1-5	.	CASSQEIQANQPQHF	TGCGCCAGCAGCCAAGAAATCCAGGCAAATCAGCCCCAGCATTTT
TRBV18	TRBD2	15	TRBJ2-3	once	CASSPTSGRVYTQYF	TGTGCCAGCTCACCGACTAGCGGGAGGGTTTATACGCAGTATTTT